The 28 T cell receptor beta chains presented below share a single source sample, sequenced in a study of blood T cells in healthy people across ages. For the second PCR, which ran for about 7 to 12 cycles, a sample-barcoded 5' primer and a J-beta primer mix were used. Each CDR3 protein gets one entry after TCRdb re-called the 5' RACE reads with MiXCR. The sample includes about a million distinct CDR3 sequences, roughly 47% of them seen just once. The sample was blood. The receptors here all came from a woman in her sixties or seventies in good health.

The table lists this clonotype with a count of one. The V and J genes are TRBV9 and TRBJ2-5; the match to TRBD1 covers 8 bases. The germline CDR1 and CDR2 sequences are SGDLS and YYNGEE. V lost 4 bases and J lost 3; bases outside the gene matches: 8. The CDR3 runs 15 residues. For the CDR3, the DNA is TGTGCCAGCAGCCCCAGGACAGGGACAAAAGAGACCCAGTACTTC. Its protein product is CASSPRTGTKETQYF. Full variable domain (outside the CDR3, taken from reference TRBV9 and TRBJ2-5): DSGVTQTPKHLITATGQRVTLRCSPRSGDLSVYWYQQSLDQGLQFLIQYYNGEERAKGNILERFSAQQFPDLHSELNLSSLELGDSALYFCASSPRTGTKETQYFGPGTRLLVL.

This clonotype was counted only a few times. CDR3 region: CSARRAGEINNEQFF. CDR3 DNA: TGCAGTGCTAGACGCGCGGGAGAGATAAACAATGAGCAGTTCTTC. The chain uses TRBV20-1 and TRBJ2-1; 7 positions match TRBD2. The CDR3 runs to 15 residues. The germline V gene has CDR1 DFQATT and CDR2 SNEGSKA (reference sequence). Trimming cost V 2 bases and J 5 bases; bases outside gene matches: 9.

This clonotype was counted a few times. The chain combines TRBV7-6 with TRBJ2-1; TRBD2 might be the D (5 bases). Trimming left V 5 bases short and J 8 bases short, with 10 bases between. Germline V gives CDR1 SGHVS, CDR2 FNYEAQ. The CDR3 has 12 amino acids. The CDR3 DNA sequence: TGTGCCAGCAGCCCCTCGGGGTATGAGCAGTTCTTC. Its translation is CASSPSGYEQFF.

The rearrangement links TRBV4-3 to TRBJ2-1; D not resolved. This CDR3 contains 13 residues. Trimming took off 1 base at V and 8 bases at J, with 9 bases between the two ends. The germline V gene has CDR1 LGHNA and CDR2 YSLEER. The CDR3 region has the DNA TGCGCCAGCAGCCAAGCCGGCCCCGATGAGCAGTTCTTC. The encoded protein is CASSQAGPDEQFF.

This clonotype was seen a handful of times. The chain couples TRBV2 to TRBJ2-7; 7 bases are a match to TRBD2. The last part of the DNA fits TRBJ2-5 better; the J call may be wrong. This CDR3 is 16 amino acids long. Germline CDR1 and CDR2: SNHLY and FYNNEI. In DNA, the CDR3 is TGTGCCAGCAGACCCAAAAGCGGGGTGGTTGGGGCGACCCAGTACTTC. Translating gives CASRPKSGVVGATQYF.

The rearrangement joins TRBV5-1 to TRBJ2-7; TRBD2 might be the D (5 bases). This CDR3 has 16 residues. The germline V gene has CDR1 SGHRS and CDR2 YFSETQ. The V end lost 7 bases, the J end lost 0 bases, and 20 bases lay between the germline ends. The CDR3 region is CASSLRRTASSYEQYF. The CDR3 DNA reads as TGCGCCAGCTCCCTTAGGCGGACTGCGAGCTCCTACGAGCAGTACTTC. The entire variable domain, with the rest obtained from reference TRBV5-1 and TRBJ2-7, is as follows: KAGVTQTPRYLIKTRGQQVTLSCSPISGHRSVSWYQQTPGQGLQFLFEYFSETQRNKGNFPGRFSGRQFSNSRSEMNVSTLELGDSALYLCASSLRRTASSYEQYFGPGTRLTVT.

The gene calls are TRBV12-3 or TRBV12-4 and TRBJ2-1; tentative D call: TRBD2 (7 bases). V lost 9 bases to trimming and J lost 10 bases, with 19 bases between them. The length of the CDR3 is 13 residues. The CDR3 loop is CASRSGTLEEQFF. The CDR3, as DNA: TGTGCCAGTAGAAGCGGGACACTGGAGGAGCAGTTCTTC.

The chain combines TRBV14 with TRBJ2-5; D unclear. TRBJ2-7 explains the end of the DNA better; the J call may be wrong. Per the germline V gene, CDR1 is SGHDN and CDR2 is FVKESK. The CDR3 is 12 amino acids. The CDR3 DNA reads as TGTGCCAGCGGCCTAGTTAACTACGAGCAGTACTTC. Translating gives CASGLVNYEQYF.

CDR3 sequence (DNA): TGCAGTGGTACTAGCGGGAGGGGGCTGGATGAGCAGTTCTTC. This translates into CSGTSGRGLDEQFF. This sequence joins TRBV20-1 and TRBJ2-1, with TRBD2 matching over 13 bases. Germline V CDR1 and CDR2: DFQATT, SNEGSKA (reference sequence). The CDR3 has 14 residues. V was clipped by 7 bases and J by 8 bases; unmatched bases: 8.

This chain links TRBV6-2 or TRBV6-3 with TRBJ2-3, with D perhaps TRBD2 (6 bases). This CDR3 has 14 amino acids. Germline V gene lookup returns CDR1 MNHEY and CDR2 SVGEGT. The V end lost 10 bases, the J end lost 6 bases, and 20 bases lay between the germline ends. The chain's CDR3 is CATIRDSGTDTQYF. CDR3 DNA: TGTGCCACAATCCGGGACTCGGGAACCGATACGCAGTATTTT.

The genes are TRBV5-1 and TRBJ2-1; 9 bases align to TRBD2. The CDR3 spans 15 residues. Germline V gene data show CDR1 as SGHRS and CDR2 as YFSETQ. J lost 7 bases, V lost 3 bases, and 8 bases had no gene match. This CDR3 is CASSWGLAGKNEQFF. As DNA, the CDR3 is TGCGCCAGCAGCTGGGGACTAGCAGGTAAAAATGAGCAGTTCTTC. Looking up the rest from reference TRBV5-1 and TRBJ2-1 gives the full variable domain: KAGVTQTPRYLIKTRGQQVTLSCSPISGHRSVSWYQQTPGQGLQFLFEYFSETQRNKGNFPGRFSGRQFSNSRSEMNVSTLELGDSALYLCASSWGLAGKNEQFFGPGTRLTVL.

V gene TRBV7-6 combines with J gene TRBJ2-2, with D perhaps assigned TRBD1 or TRBD2 (5 bases each). This CDR3 spans 16 amino acids. Deletions cut 1 base from V and 4 bases from J, with 13 bases between. Germline CDR1 SGHVS, CDR2 FNYEAQ. Here the CDR3 reads CASSLDLQGPTGELFF. The CDR3 bases are TGTGCCAGCAGCTTAGACTTGCAGGGACCCACCGGGGAGCTGTTTTTT.

The chain couples TRBV9 to TRBJ2-1; TRBD1 matches at 7 bases. Germline assignment: CDR1 SGDLS and CDR2 YYNGEE. Trimming at V came to 0 bases and at J to 6 bases, leaving 6 bases not matched to a gene. The CDR3 has 15 residues. The CDR3 nucleotides read TGTGCCAGCAGCGTAGGAATAAGGGACAGCAATGAGCAGTTCTTC. The encoded protein is CASSVGIRDSNEQFF.

This rearrangement joins TRBV4-1 to TRBJ2-1; 11 bases fit TRBD2. V was clipped by 4 bases and J by 2 bases; unmatched bases: 10. The germline CDR1 and CDR2 sequences are MGHRA and YSYEKL. The CDR3 totals 18 residues. CDR3: CASSPLLVLAGAYNEQFF. CDR3 DNA: TGCGCCAGCAGCCCGCTACTTGTACTAGCGGGAGCCTACAATGAGCAGTTCTTC.

The gene calls are TRBV29-1 and TRBJ1-2, with D hard to call. Trimming cost V 4 bases and J 8 bases, with 17 bases left between them. Looked up from germline, CDR1 is SQVTM and CDR2 is ANQGSEA. This CDR3 region has 13 residues. Written as DNA, the CDR3 is TGCAGCGTTGGGACCTACAGTGGTGAGGGCTACACCTTC. Translated: CSVGTYSGEGYTF. Variable domain in full (rest from reference TRBV29-1 and TRBJ1-2): SAVISQKPSRDICQRGTSLTIQCQVDSQVTMMFWYRQQPGQSLTLIATANQGSEATYESGFVIDKFPISRPNLTFSTLTVSNMSPEDSSIYLCSVGTYSGEGYTFGSGTRLTVV.

Note on this clonotype: An end of the junction differs from the germline gene, which may be a read error. J is TRBJ2-3 and V is TRBV6-1; perhaps TRBD1 as D (5 bases). The germline V gene has CDR1 MNHNS and CDR2 SASEGT. CDR3 length: 14 residues. The CDR3 DNA follows: TGTGCCAGCAGCAGGATACTGGGCACAGGTACGCAGTATTTT. Translated, it gives CASSRILGTGTQYF.

This CDR3 reads CASRQNQGRASHGELFF. CDR3 coding DNA: TGTGCCAGCAGGCAAAATCAGGGGAGAGCCTCCCACGGGGAGCTGTTTTTT. This chain uses TRBV7-8 with TRBJ2-2; possible D gene TRBD1, 6 bases. This CDR3 comprises 17 residues. Germline-derived CDR1 and CDR2 are SGHVS and FQNEAQ. V was shortened by 6 bases and J by 7 bases, with 24 bases between the two germline ends. The variable domain in full, completed from reference TRBV7-8 and TRBJ2-2, reads GAGVSQSPRYKVAKRGQDVALRCDPISGHVSLFWYQQALGQGPEFLTYFQNEAQLDKSGLPSDRFFAERPEGSVSTLKIQRTQQEDSAVYLCASRQNQGRASHGELFFGEGSRLTVL.

Written as DNA, the CDR3 is TGCGCCAGCAGCCTCGGAAAGGACAGGGCCTATGGCTACACCTTC. This sequence encodes CASSLGKDRAYGYTF. The J gene is TRBJ1-2, the V gene TRBV4-1; 8 positions agree with TRBD1. The CDR3 covers 15 residues. With V trimmed by 4 bases and J by 4 bases, 8 bases remained unmatched. The germline V gene encodes CDR1 MGHRA and CDR2 YSYEKL.

This clonotype was detected once. This chain uses TRBV6-2 or TRBV6-3 with TRBJ1-1, with D tentatively TRBD1 (5 bases). V was trimmed by 6 bases and J by 0 bases, leaving 20 bases between them. Per the germline V gene, CDR1 is MNHEY and CDR2 is SVGEGT. CDR3 length equals 17 residues. The chain's CDR3 is CASSQTRGQGLNTEAFF. CDR3 nucleotide sequence: TGTGCCAGCAGCCAAACCCGCGGGCAGGGACTGAACACTGAAGCTTTCTTT.

J is TRBJ2-1 and V is TRBV4-2; 15 bases are shared with TRBD2. Germline V gene sequence: CDR1 LGHNA, CDR2 YNFKEQ. Trimming took 2 bases from V and 8 from J; bases not matched to a gene: 4. The CDR3 consists of 16 residues. The CDR3 DNA is TGTGCCAGCAGCCAAAATGGACTAGCGGGAGGGGATGAGCAGTTCTTC. This encodes CASSQNGLAGGDEQFF.

The CDR3: CSPSGGQNSYNEQFF. The DNA for the CDR3 is TGCAGCCCATCTGGGGGGCAAAACTCCTACAATGAGCAGTTCTTC. The gene calls are TRBV29-1 and TRBJ2-1; either TRBD1 or TRBD2 may supply D (6 bases each). The length of the CDR3 is 15 residues. Germline loops: CDR1 SQVTM, CDR2 ANQGSEA. V shed 8 bases and J shed 0 bases, with 17 bases lying between them.

This clonotype has more than one count but fewer than ten. The chain uses TRBV28 and TRBJ2-4; 8 bases are shared with TRBD2. The closer fit of TRBJ2-7 to the DNA end suggests the J call may be wrong. Germline values: CDR1 MDHEN, CDR2 SYDVKM. The CDR3 runs 14 residues. The CDR3 DNA sequence: TGTGCCAGCACCACGGGAGGGCCCTCCTACGAGCAGTACTTC. It codes for CASTTGGPSYEQYF.

The V call is TRBV21-1, the J call TRBJ1-6; the table's D call, TRBD1, was not checked against the DNA. TRBV21-1 is given as a pseudogene. The CDR3 covers 18 residues. The CDR3 reads CASNQSNRDRDFRSPLHF. CDR3 nucleotides: TGTGCCAGCAACCAATCAAACCGGGACAGGGACTTTCGTTCACCCCTCCACTTT.

The genes are TRBV29-1 and TRBJ1-4; 11 bases are shared with TRBD1. The CDR3 loop spans 13 amino acids. The V segment lost 3 bases and the J segment 7 bases; nucleotides outside the gene matches: 1. In germline, CDR1 is SQVTM, CDR2 ANQGSEA. The CDR3 nucleotides are TGCAGCGTTGACGGGACAGGGGGTGAAAAACTGTTTTTT. Amino acid sequence: CSVDGTGGEKLFF.

The CDR3 loop reads CASSQDTWIQYF. The CDR3 DNA reads TGTGCCAGCAGCCAAGATACCTGGATTCAGTACTTC. The genes are TRBV14 and TRBJ2-4; no clear D gene. Deletions cut 0 bases from V and 10 bases from J, with 7 bases between. This CDR3 has 12 residues. The germline V gene encodes CDR1 SGHDN and CDR2 FVKESK.

The gene calls are TRBV7-2 and TRBJ2-1, with D tentatively TRBD2 (5 bases). Looked up from germline, CDR1 is SGHTA and CDR2 is FQGNSA. Trimming took 5 bases from V and 7 from J, leaving 12 bases between them. The CDR3 has 13 residues. The CDR3 region is CASSTRPGNEQFF. As DNA, the CDR3 is TGTGCCAGCAGCACACGACCGGGGAATGAGCAGTTCTTC.

This clonotype appeared a few times. The J gene is TRBJ2-7, the V gene TRBV9; D remains unclear. V was shortened by 0 bases and J by 0 bases, with 7 bases between the two germline ends. The CDR3 totals 14 residues. Germline V gene sequence: CDR1 SGDLS, CDR2 YYNGEE. CDR3 sequence: CASSVEAHSYEQYF. CDR3 nucleotide sequence: TGTGCCAGCAGCGTAGAGGCTCACTCCTACGAGCAGTACTTC.

This chain links TRBV7-8 with TRBJ2-7, with 14 bases matching TRBD2. Germline assignment: CDR1 SGHVS and CDR2 FQNEAQ. V lost 3 bases to trimming and J lost 6 bases; unmatched junction nucleotides: 4. The CDR3 covers 15 residues. The CDR3 is CASSLGLAGVAEQYF. CDR3 nucleotides: TGTGCCAGCAGCTTGGGACTAGCGGGAGTCGCCGAGCAGTACTTC.